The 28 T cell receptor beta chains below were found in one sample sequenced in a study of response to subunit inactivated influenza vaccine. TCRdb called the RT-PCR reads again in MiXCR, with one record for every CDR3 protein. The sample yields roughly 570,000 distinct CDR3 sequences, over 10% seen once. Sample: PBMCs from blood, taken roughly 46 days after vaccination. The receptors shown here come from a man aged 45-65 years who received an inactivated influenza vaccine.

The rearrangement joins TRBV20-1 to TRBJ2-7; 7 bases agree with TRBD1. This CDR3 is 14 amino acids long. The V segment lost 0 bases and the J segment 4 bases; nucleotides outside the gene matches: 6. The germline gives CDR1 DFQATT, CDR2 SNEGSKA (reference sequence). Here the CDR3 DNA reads TGCAGTGCTAGAGACCTGACAGGGATTTACGAGCAGTACTTC. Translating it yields CSARDLTGIYEQYF.

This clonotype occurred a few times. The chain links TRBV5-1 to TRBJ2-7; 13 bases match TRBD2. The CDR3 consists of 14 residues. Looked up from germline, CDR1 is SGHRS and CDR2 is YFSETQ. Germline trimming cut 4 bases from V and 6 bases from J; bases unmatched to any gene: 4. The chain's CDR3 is CASSGGLAGSEQYF. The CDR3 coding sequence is TGCGCCAGCAGCGGGGGACTAGCGGGATCCGAGCAGTACTTC.

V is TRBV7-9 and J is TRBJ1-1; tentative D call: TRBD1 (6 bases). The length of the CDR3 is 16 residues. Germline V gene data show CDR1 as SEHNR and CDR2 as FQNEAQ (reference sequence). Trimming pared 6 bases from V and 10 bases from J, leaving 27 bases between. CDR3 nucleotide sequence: TGTGCCAGCAGTCCCCCGGGGAGAGGGGGGGCTTTCGGAGCTTTCTTT. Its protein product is CASSPPGRGGAFGAFF. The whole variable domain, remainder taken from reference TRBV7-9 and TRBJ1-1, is DTGVSQNPRHKITKRGQNVTFRCDPISEHNRLYWYRQTLGQGPEFLTYFQNEAQLEKSRLLSDRFSAERPKGSFSTLEIQRTEQGDSAMYLCASSPPGRGGAFGAFFGQGTRLTVV.

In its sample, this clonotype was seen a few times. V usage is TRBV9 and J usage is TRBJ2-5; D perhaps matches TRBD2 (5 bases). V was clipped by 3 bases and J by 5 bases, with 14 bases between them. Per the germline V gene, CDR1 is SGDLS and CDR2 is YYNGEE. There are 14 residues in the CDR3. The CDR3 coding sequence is TGTGCCAGCAGCGCGGGCGAGGGCAGGGAGACCCAGTACTTC. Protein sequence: CASSAGEGRETQYF.

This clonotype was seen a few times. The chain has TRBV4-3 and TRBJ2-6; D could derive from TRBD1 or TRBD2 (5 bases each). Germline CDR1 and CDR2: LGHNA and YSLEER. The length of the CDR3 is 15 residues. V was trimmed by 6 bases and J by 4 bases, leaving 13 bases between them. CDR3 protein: CASRFEGSGANVLTF. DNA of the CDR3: TGCGCCAGCAGATTCGAGGGGTCAGGGGCCAACGTCCTGACTTTC.

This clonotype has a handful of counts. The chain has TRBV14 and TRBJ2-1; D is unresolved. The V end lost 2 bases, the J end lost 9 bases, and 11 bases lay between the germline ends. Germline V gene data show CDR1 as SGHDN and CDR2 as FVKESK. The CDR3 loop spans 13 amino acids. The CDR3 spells CASSQTWLSEQFF. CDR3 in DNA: TGTGCCAGCAGCCAAACTTGGCTCAGTGAGCAGTTCTTC.

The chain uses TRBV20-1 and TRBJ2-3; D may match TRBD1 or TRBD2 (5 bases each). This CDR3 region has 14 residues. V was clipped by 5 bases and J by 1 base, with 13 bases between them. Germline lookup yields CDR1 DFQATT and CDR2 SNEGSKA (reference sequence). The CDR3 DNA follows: TGCAGTGCTCTCAGCGAGGGACGCACAGATACGCAGTATTTT. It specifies CSALSEGRTDTQYF.

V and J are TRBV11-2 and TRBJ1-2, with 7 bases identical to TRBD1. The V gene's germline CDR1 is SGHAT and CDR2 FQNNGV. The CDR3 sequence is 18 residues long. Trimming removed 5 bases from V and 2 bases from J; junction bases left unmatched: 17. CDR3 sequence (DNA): TGTGCCAGCAGCCAGAATATTGGAGCCGGGACAGAGAACTATGGCTACACCTTC. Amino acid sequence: CASSQNIGAGTENYGYTF. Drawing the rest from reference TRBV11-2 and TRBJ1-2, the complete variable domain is EAGVAQSPRYKIIEKRQSVAFWCNPISGHATLYWYQQILGQGPKLLIQFQNNGVVDDSQLPKDRFSAERLKGVDSTLKIQPAKLEDSAVYLCASSQNIGAGTENYGYTFGSGTRLTVV.

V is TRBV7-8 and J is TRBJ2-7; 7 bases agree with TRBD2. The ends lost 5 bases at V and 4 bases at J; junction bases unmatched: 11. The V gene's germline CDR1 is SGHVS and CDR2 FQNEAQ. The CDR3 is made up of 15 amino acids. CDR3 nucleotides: TGTGCCAGCAGCCAGCGGGGATCTGGTTCGTACGAGCAGTACTTC. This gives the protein CASSQRGSGSYEQYF.

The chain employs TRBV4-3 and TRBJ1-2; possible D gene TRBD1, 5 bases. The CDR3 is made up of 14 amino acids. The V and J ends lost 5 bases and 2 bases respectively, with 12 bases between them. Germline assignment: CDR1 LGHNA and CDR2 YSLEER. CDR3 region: CASSGDLGNYGYTF. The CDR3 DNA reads TGCGCCAGCAGCGGGGACCTCGGAAACTATGGCTACACCTTC.

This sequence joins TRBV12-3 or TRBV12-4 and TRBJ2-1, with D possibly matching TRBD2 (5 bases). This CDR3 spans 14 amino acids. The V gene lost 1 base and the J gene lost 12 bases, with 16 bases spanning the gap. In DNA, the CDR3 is TGTGCCAGCAGTTTAGTCTTAGGGAGAAGTCGGCAGTTCTTC. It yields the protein CASSLVLGRSRQFF.

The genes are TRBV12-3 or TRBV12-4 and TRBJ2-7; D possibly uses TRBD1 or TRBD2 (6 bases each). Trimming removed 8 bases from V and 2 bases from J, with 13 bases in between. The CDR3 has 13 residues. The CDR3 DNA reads TGTGCCAGCGCCATTGGGGGGCCCTACGAGCAGTACTTC. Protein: CASAIGGPYEQYF.

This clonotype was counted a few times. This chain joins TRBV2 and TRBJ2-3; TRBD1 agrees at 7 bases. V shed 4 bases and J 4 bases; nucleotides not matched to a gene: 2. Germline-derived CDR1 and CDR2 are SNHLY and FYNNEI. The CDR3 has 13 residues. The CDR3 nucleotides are TGTGCCAGCAGTGGGGGACAGCCAGATACGCAGTATTTT. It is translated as CASSGGQPDTQYF.

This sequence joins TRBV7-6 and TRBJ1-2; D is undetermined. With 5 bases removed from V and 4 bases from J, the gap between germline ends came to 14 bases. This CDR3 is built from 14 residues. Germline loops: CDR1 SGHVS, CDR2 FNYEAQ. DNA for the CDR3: TGTGCCAGCAGCCCGGGAGGAGGGTTCTATGGCTACACCTTC. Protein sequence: CASSPGGGFYGYTF. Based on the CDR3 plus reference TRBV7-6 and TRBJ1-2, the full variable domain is GAGVSQSPRYKVTKRGQDVALRCDPISGHVSLYWYRQALGQGPEFLTYFNYEAQQDKSGLPNDRFSAERPEGSISTLTIQRTEQRDSAMYRCASSPGGGFYGYTFGSGTRLTVV.

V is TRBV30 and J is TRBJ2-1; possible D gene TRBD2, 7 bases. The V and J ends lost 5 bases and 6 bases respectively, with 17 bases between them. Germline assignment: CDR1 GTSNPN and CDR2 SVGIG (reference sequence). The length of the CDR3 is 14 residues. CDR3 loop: CAWGRGARGNEQFF. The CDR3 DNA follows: TGTGCCTGGGGGAGGGGGGCGCGTGGCAATGAGCAGTTCTTC.

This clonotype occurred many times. The CDR3 is CSVGKAGTGEKLFF. In DNA, the CDR3 is TGCAGCGTTGGGAAGGCAGGGACAGGTGAAAAACTGTTTTTT. The V gene is TRBV29-1, the J gene TRBJ1-4; 8 bases are a match to TRBD1. The junction had 8 bases not matched to a gene; V was cut back by 4 bases and J by 7 bases. Germline lookup yields CDR1 SQVTM and CDR2 ANQGSEA. The CDR3 is 14 amino acids.

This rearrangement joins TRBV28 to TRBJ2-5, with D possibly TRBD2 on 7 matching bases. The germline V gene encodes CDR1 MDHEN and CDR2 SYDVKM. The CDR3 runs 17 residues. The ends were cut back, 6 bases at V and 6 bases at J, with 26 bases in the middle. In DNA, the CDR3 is TGTGCCAGCAGGACCCTAATTAGCGGAGGGGGAGGGAAGACCCAGTACTTC. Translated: CASRTLISGGGGKTQYF.

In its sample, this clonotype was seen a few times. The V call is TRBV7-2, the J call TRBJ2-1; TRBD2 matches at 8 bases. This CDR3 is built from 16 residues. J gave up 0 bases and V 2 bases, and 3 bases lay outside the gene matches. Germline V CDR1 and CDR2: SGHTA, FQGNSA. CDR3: CASSLSGGVSYNEQFF. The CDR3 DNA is TGTGCCAGCAGCTTAAGCGGGGGCGTCTCCTACAATGAGCAGTTCTTC.

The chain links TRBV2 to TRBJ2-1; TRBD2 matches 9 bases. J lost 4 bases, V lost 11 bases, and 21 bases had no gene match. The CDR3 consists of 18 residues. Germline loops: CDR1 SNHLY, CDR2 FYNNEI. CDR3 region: CAFCFWLAGSGGYNEQFF. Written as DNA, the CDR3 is TGTGCCTTCTGTTTTTGGCTAGCGGGGAGTGGCGGGTACAATGAGCAGTTCTTC.

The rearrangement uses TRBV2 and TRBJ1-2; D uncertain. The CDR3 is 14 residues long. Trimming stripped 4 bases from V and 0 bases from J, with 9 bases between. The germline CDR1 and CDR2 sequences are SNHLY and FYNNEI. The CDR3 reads CASSGSLANYGYTF. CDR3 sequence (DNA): TGTGCCAGCAGTGGTAGCTTAGCTAACTATGGCTACACCTTC.

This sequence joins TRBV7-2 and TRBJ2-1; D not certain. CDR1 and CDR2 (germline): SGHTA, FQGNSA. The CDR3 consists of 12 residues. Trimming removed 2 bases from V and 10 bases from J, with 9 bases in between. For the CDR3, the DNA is TGTGCCAGCAGCTTAAGGGATAGGGAGCAGTTCTTC. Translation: CASSLRDREQFF. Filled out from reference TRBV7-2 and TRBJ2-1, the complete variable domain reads GAGVSQSPSNKVTEKGKDVELRCDPISGHTALYWYRQSLGQGLEFLIYFQGNSAPDKSGLPSDRFSAERTGGSVSTLTIQRTQQEDSAVYLCASSLRDREQFFGPGTRLTVL.

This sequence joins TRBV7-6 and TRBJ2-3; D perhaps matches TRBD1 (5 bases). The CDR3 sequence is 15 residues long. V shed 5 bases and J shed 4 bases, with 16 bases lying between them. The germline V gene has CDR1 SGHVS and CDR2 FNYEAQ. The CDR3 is CASSANPGYSDTQYF. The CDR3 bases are TGTGCCAGCAGCGCGAACCCAGGGTATTCAGATACGCAGTATTTT.

The CDR3 region has the DNA TGTGCCAGCAGTTATGATGGGACATTCTCCTACGAGCAGTACTTC. This translates into CASSYDGTFSYEQYF. The rearrangement joins TRBV6-5 to TRBJ2-7; tentative D call: TRBD1 (6 bases). The ends were cut back, 3 bases at V and 0 bases at J, with 12 bases in the middle. This CDR3 is 15 amino acids long. CDR1 is MNHEY, CDR2 SVGAGI, per germline.

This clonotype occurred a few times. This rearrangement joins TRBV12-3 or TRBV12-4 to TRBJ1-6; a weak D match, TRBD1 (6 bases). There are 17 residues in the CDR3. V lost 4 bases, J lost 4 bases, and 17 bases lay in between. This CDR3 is CASSSGTLRNYNSPLHF. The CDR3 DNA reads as TGTGCCAGCAGTTCTGGGACACTACGAAATTATAATTCACCCCTCCACTTT.

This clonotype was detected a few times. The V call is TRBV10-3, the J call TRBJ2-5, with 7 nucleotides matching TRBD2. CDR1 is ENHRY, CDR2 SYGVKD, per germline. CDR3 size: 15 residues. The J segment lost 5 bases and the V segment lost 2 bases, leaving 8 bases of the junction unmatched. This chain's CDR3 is CAISEPQAGSETQYF. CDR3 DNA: TGTGCCATCAGTGAGCCCCAAGCGGGGTCGGAGACCCAGTACTTC.

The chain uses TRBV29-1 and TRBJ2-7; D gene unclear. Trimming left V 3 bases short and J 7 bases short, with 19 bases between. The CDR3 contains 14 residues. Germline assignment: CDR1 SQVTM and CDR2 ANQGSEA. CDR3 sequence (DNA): TGCAGCGTTGACAGGCAGACGGGCCCTATGGAGCAGTACTTC. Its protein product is CSVDRQTGPMEQYF.

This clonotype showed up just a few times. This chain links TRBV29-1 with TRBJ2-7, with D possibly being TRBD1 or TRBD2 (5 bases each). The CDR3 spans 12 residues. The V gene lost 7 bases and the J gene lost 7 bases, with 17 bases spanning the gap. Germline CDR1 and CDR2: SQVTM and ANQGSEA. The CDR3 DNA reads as TGCAGCGCCGGGGCCTGGGCTCAAGAGCAGTACTTC. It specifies CSAGAWAQEQYF.

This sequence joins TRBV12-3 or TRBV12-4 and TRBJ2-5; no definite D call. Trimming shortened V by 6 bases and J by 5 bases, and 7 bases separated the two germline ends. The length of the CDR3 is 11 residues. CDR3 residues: CASRFGETQYF. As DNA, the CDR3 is TGTGCCAGCAGGTTCGGGGAGACCCAGTACTTC.